One sample yielded the 3 T cell receptor beta chains listed below, sequenced in a study of human T cells and chemical hapten exposure. TCRdb redid the calling of the RACE reads with MiXCR, one entry per CDR3 protein. Among fewer than 70,000 distinct CDR3 sequences listed, around 7% were seen once. The time point here: pre-sensitization, week 0. Sample treatment: therapeutic diphenylcyclopropenone sensitization with weekly scalp DPC. This material consisted of whole blood, taken in connection with sensitization to the hapten diphenylcyclopropenone (DPC). The source of these receptors is a woman aged 30 to 39 with alopecia areata. Some clones in this sample may be carry-over from other donors' samples.

This clonotype was seen many times. V is TRBV7-3 and J is TRBJ2-1; 7 bases agree with TRBD2. V shed 3 bases, J shed 7 bases, and the junction held 9 bases outside the gene matches. Looked up from germline, CDR1 is SGHTA and CDR2 is FQGTGA. This CDR3 is 15 amino acids long. CDR3 DNA sequence: TGTGCCAGCAGCTTTACAGGTGGGGGGGAGAATGAGCAGTTCTTC. Protein product: CASSFTGGGENEQFF.

This clonotype has a count of ten or more. The rearrangement uses TRBV5-1 and TRBJ1-1; 12 nucleotides match TRBD1. Germline trimming cut 4 bases from V and 5 bases from J; bases unmatched to any gene: 12. This CDR3 is built from 17 residues. Germline lookup yields CDR1 SGHRS and CDR2 YFSETQ. This chain's CDR3 is CASSQNTGTGGWTEAFF. The CDR3 DNA follows: TGCGCCAGCAGCCAGAATACCGGGACAGGGGGCTGGACTGAAGCTTTCTTT.

Many counts were recorded for this clonotype. The V call is TRBV5-1, the J call TRBJ2-6; D is ambiguous. Germline V gives CDR1 SGHRS, CDR2 YFSETQ. Trimming left V 1 base short and J 0 bases short, with 11 bases between. CDR3 length: 17 amino acids. The CDR3 spells CASSLTQVTSGANVLTF. DNA for the CDR3: TGCGCCAGCAGCTTGACCCAGGTTACCTCTGGGGCCAACGTCCTGACTTTC.